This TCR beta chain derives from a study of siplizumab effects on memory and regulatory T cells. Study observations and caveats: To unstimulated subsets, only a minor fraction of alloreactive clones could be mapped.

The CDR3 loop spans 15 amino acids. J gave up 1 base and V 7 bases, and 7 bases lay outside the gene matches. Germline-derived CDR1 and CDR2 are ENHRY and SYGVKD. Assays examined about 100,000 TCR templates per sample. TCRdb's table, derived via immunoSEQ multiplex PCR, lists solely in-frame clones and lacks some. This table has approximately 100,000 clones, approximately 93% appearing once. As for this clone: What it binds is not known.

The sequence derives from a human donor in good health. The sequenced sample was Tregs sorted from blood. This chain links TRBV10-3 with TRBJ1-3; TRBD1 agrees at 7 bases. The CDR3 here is CAITLKGASGNTIYF. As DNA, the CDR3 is TGTGCCATCACCCTCAAGGGGGCGTCTGGAAACACCATATATTTT.